The 6 T cell receptor beta chains presented below share a single source sample, sequenced in a study of blood T cell repertoires in COVID-19. Profiled with immunoSEQ multiplex PCR; TCRdb holds only in-frame clones, not every one. The data hold roughly 350,000 clones, with around 91% observed a single time. The specimen sequenced was peripheral blood. The receptor set was obtained from a woman aged 18 to 35 who had recovered from COVID-19.

The chain employs TRBV9 and TRBJ1-4; TRBD1 might be the D (6 bases). The CDR3 runs 15 residues. V shed 6 bases and J shed 7 bases, with 19 bases lying between them. Germline V gives CDR1 SGDLS, CDR2 YYNGEE. The CDR3 sequence is CASNNRGSRGEKLFF. The CDR3 nucleotides read TGTGCCAGCAATAATAGGGGGTCGAGAGGTGAAAAACTGTTTTTT.

The CDR3 coding sequence is TGTGCCAGCAGCGGGACAGGGGGCTTGAATGGCTACACCTTC. Its protein product is CASSGTGGLNGYTF. This chain connects TRBV6-5 to TRBJ1-2; TRBD1 agrees at 12 bases. Germline values: CDR1 MNHEY, CDR2 SVGAGI. The CDR3 loop spans 14 amino acids. V was pared by 6 bases and J by 6 bases, with 5 bases of the junction left unmatched.

The chain combines TRBV27 with TRBJ2-1; 13 bases are a match to TRBD2. V gave up 5 bases and J gave up 9 bases; unmatched junction bases: 16. Germline assignment: CDR1 MNHEY and CDR2 SMNVEV (reference sequence). The CDR3 length is 18 residues. This CDR3 is CASSPAGTSGVLDGEQFF. CDR3 nucleotides: TGTGCCAGCAGTCCCGCGGGGACTAGCGGGGTCCTGGACGGTGAGCAGTTCTTC.

The chain is built from TRBV19 and TRBJ1-1, with 7 bases fitting TRBD1. CDR1 is LNHDA and CDR2 is SQIVND in the germline V gene (reference sequence). The CDR3 loop spans 19 amino acids. With V trimmed by 3 bases and J by 0 bases, 16 bases remained unmatched. The CDR3 nucleotides are TGTGCCAGTAGTATTTACTACAGGGGTGGAGGGGGGATGAACACTGAAGCTTTCTTT. Its translation is CASSIYYRGGGGMNTEAFF.

The rearrangement uses TRBV5-1 and TRBJ2-2; 8 bases match TRBD1. The V gene's germline CDR1 is SGHRS and CDR2 YFSETQ. The CDR3 runs 14 residues. The V segment lost 4 bases and the J segment 4 bases; nucleotides outside the gene matches: 3. CDR3 in DNA: TGCGCCAGCAGCCGCGACAGGGGCACCGGGGAGCTGTTTTTT. This codes for CASSRDRGTGELFF.

J is TRBJ2-1 and V is TRBV28, with 8 bases that match TRBD2. Germline V CDR1 and CDR2: MDHEN, SYDVKM. This CDR3 is built from 16 residues. J gave up 3 bases and V 3 bases, and 7 bases lay outside the gene matches. DNA for the CDR3: TGTGCCAGCAGTTTTGGTGCGGGAGGAATCTACAATGAGCAGTTCTTC. Translating it yields CASSFGAGGIYNEQFF. Combining the CDR3 with reference TRBV28 and TRBJ2-1 gives the whole variable domain DVKVTQSSRYLVKRTGEKVFLECVQDMDHENMFWYRQDPGLGLRLIYFSYDVKMKEKGDIPEGYSVSREKKERFSLILESASTNQTSMYLCASSFGAGGIYNEQFFGPGTRLTVL.